The TCR beta chain described here comes from a study of blood T cell repertoires in COVID-19. Study-level background: T cells, B-cell-depleted T cells, or PBMCs provided the cDNA or gDNA that served as material.

V shed 9 bases and J shed 3 bases, with 14 bases lying between them. The length of the CDR3 is 14 residues. Germline values: CDR1 KGHDR, CDR2 SFDVKD. This table comes from immunoSEQ multiplex PCR, and its TCRdb copy is limited to in-frame clones, with some not included. This repertoire shows 95,000 to 150,000 clones, about 80% found once; its top ten account for 37%. The clonotype was recovered from a man aged 35 to 55 with active or convalescent COVID-19. Sequenced: peripheral blood. V and J are TRBV24-1 and TRBJ2-1, with D maybe TRBD1 (7 bases). In DNA, the CDR3 is TGTGCCACCGGCGGGACAGTGGACTACAATGAGCAGTTCTTC. This codes for CATGGTVDYNEQFF.